This T cell receptor beta chain came from a study of Tregs in tolerant kidney transplant recipients. Germline V gene data show CDR1 as GTSNPN and CDR2 as SVGIG (reference sequence). CDR3 length: 13 residues. Between the trimmed V and J ends, which lost 4 bases and 8 bases, there was a span of 16 bases. Profiling relied on immunoSEQ multiplex PCR, and the TCRdb table lists in-frame clones only, not all of them. The sample contains 60,000 to 75,000 clones, approximately 83% of which appear only once. The source material was Tregs from blood, sampled before the transplant. This chain joins TRBV30 and TRBJ2-3; D is uncertain. This clonotype was sampled from a human donor who received a combined kidney and bone marrow transplant. CDR3 sequence reads: CAWTGIARATQYF. Written as DNA, the CDR3 is TGTGCCTGGACCGGAATTGCCCGGGCTACGCAGTATTTT.